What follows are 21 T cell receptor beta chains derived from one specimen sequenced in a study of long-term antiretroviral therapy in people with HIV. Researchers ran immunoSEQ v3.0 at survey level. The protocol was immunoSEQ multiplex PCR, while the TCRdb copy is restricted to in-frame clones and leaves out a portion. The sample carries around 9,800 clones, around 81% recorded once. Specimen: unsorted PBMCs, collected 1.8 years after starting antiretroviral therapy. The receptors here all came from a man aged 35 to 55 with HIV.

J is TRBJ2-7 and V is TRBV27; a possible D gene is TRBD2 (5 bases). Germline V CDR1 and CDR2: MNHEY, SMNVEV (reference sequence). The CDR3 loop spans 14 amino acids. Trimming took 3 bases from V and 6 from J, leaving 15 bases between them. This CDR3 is CASSFSGDYIEQYF. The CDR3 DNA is TGTGCCAGCAGTTTTTCCGGCGACTATATCGAGCAGTACTTC.

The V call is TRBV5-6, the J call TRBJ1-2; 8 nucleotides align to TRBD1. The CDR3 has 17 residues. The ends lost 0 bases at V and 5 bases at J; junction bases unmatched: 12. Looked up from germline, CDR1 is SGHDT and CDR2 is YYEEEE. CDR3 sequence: CASSLAAQGGGRYGYTF. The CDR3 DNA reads TGTGCCAGCAGCTTGGCCGCACAGGGGGGGGGTCGGTATGGCTACACCTTC. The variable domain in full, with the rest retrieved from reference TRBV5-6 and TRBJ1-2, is DAGVTQSPTHLIKTRGQQVTLRCSPKSGHDTVSWYQQALGQGPQFIFQYYEEEERQRGNFPDRFSGHQFPNYSSELNVNALLLGDSALYLCASSLAAQGGGRYGYTFGSGTRLTVV.

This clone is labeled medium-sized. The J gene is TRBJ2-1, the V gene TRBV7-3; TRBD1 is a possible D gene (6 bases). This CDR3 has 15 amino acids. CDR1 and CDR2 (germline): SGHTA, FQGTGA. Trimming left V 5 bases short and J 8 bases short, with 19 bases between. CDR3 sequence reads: CASSPADRSVDEQFF. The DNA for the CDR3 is TGTGCCAGCAGCCCCGCCGACAGGAGTGTCGATGAGCAGTTCTTC.

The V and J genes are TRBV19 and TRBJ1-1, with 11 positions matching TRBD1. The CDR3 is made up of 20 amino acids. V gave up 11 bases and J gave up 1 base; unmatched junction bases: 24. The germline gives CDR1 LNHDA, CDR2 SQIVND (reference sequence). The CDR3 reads CALMGLSGTGGRGTNTEAFF. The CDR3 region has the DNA TGTGCCCTGATGGGATTATCCGGGACAGGGGGAAGGGGAACGAACACTGAAGCTTTCTTT.

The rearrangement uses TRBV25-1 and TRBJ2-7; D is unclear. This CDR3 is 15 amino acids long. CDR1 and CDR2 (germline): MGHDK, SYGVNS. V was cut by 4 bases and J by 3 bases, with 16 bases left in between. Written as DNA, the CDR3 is TGTGCCAGCAGTGGGCCTAGGTCCTGGGGCTACGAGCAGTACTTC. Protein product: CASSGPRSWGYEQYF.

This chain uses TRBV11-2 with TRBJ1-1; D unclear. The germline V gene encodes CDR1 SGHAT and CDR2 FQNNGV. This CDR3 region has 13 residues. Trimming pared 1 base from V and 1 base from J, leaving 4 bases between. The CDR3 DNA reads TGTGCCAGCAGCTTAGTGGAGAACACTGAAGCTTTCTTT. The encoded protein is CASSLVENTEAFF. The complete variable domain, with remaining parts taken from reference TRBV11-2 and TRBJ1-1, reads EAGVAQSPRYKIIEKRQSVAFWCNPISGHATLYWYQQILGQGPKLLIQFQNNGVVDDSQLPKDRFSAERLKGVDSTLKIQPAKLEDSAVYLCASSLVENTEAFFGQGTRLTVV.

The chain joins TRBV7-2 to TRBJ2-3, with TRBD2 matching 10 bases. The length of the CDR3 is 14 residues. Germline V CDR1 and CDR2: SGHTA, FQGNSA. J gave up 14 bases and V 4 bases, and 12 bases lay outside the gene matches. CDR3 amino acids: CASSSDHSGRNGYF. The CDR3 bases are TGTGCCAGCAGCTCAGATCATAGCGGGAGGAATGGGTATTTT.

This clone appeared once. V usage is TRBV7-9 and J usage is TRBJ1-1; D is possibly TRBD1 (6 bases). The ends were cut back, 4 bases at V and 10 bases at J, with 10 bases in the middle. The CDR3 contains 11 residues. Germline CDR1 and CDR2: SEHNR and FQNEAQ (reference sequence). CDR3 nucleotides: TGTGCCAGCAGCTCGACAGGTGGAGCTTTCTTT. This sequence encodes CASSSTGGAFF.

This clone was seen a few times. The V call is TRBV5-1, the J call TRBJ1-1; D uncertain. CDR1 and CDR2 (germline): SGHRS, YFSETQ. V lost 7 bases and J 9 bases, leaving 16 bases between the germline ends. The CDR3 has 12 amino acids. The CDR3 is CASFTTDQKAFF. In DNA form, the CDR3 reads TGCGCCAGCTTCACCACGGATCAGAAAGCTTTCTTT.

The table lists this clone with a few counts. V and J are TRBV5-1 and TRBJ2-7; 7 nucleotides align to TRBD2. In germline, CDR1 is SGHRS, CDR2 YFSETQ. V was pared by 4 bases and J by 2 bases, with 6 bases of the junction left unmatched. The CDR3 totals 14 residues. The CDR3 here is CASSPDGGTYEQYF. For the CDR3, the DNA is TGCGCCAGCAGCCCGGACGGGGGGACCTACGAGCAGTACTTC.

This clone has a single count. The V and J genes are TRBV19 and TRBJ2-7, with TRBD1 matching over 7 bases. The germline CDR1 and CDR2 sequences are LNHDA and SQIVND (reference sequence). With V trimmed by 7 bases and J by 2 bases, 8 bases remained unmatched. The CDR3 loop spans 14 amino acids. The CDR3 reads CASKNTGDTYEQYF. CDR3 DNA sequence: TGTGCCAGTAAAAACACAGGGGATACCTACGAGCAGTACTTC.

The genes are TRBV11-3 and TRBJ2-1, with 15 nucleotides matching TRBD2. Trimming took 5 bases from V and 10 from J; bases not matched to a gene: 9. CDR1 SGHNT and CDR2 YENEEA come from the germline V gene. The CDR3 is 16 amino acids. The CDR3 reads CASSPPGLAGGGEQFF. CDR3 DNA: TGTGCCAGCAGCCCACCGGGACTAGCGGGAGGAGGGGAGCAGTTCTTC.

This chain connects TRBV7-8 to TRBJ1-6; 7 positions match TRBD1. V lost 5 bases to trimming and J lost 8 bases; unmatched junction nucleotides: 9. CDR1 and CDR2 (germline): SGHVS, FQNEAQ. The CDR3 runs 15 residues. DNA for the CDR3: TGTGCCAGCAGCCGGGACAGCCAACCCCATTCACCCCTCCACTTT. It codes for CASSRDSQPHSPLHF.

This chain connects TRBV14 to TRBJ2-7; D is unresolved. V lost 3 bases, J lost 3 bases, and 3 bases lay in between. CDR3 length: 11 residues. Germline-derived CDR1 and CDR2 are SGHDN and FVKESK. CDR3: CASSQSYEQYF. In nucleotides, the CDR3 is TGTGCCAGCAGCCAGAGCTACGAGCAGTACTTC.

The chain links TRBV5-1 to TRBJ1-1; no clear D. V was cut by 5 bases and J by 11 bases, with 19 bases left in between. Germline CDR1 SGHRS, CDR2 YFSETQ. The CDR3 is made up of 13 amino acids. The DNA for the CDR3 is TGCGCCAGCAGATTACTCGGCCAGGTCGGGGCTTTCTTT. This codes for CASRLLGQVGAFF.

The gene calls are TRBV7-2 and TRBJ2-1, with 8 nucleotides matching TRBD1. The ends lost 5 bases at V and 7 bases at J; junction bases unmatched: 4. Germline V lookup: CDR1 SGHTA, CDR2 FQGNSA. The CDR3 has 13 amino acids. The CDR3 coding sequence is TGTGCCAGCAGCCCTAGGACAGGGAATGAGCAGTTCTTC. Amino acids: CASSPRTGNEQFF. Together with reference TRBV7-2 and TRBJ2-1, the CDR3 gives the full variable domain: GAGVSQSPSNKVTEKGKDVELRCDPISGHTALYWYRQSLGQGLEFLIYFQGNSAPDKSGLPSDRFSAERTGGSVSTLTIQRTQQEDSAVYLCASSPRTGNEQFFGPGTRLTVL.

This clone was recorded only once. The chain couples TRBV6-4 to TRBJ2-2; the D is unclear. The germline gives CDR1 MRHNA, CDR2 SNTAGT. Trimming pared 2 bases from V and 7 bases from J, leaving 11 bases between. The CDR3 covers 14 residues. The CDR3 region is CASSDDSLDGELFF. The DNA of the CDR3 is TGTGCCAGCAGTGACGACTCCTTGGACGGGGAGCTGTTTTTT.

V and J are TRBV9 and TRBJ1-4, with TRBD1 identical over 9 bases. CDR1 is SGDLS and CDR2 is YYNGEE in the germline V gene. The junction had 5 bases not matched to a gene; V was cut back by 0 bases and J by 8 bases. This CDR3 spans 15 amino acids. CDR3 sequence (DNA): TGTGCCAGCAGCGTAGGGGACAGGGAGGACGAAAAACTGTTTTTT. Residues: CASSVGDREDEKLFF. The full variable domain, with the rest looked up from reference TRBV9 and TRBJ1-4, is DSGVTQTPKHLITATGQRVTLRCSPRSGDLSVYWYQQSLDQGLQFLIQYYNGEERAKGNILERFSAQQFPDLHSELNLSSLELGDSALYFCASSVGDREDEKLFFGSGTQLSVL.

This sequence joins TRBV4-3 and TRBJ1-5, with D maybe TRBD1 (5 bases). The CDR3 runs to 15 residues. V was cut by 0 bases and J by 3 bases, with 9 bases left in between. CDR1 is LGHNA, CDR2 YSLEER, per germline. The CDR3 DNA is TGCGCCAGCAGCCAAGATTCGACAGACAATCAGCCCCAGCATTTT. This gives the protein CASSQDSTDNQPQHF.

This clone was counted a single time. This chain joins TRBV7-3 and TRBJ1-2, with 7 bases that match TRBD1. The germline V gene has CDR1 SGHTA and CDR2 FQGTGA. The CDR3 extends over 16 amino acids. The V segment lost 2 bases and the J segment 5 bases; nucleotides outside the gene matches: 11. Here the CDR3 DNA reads TGTGCCAGCAGCTTACGCGCCCCGGGACAGTTGTATGGCTACACCTTC. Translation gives CASSLRAPGQLYGYTF.

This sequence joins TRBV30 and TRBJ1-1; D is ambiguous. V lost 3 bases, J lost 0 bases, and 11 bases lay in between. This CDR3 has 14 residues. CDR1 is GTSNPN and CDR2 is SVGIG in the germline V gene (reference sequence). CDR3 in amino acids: CAWSPMGVNTEAFF. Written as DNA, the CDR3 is TGTGCCTGGAGCCCAATGGGTGTGAACACTGAAGCTTTCTTT.